The 32 T cell receptor beta chains below come from one sample, sequenced in a study of neurological immune-mediated disorders. TCRdb itself ran the 5' RACE reads through MiXCR, one entry per CDR3 protein. The table has about 21,000 distinct CDR3 sequences, 7.5% seen once; the top ten hold roughly 17%. The sequenced material came from CD8+ T cells from blood. These receptor sequences come from a woman in her thirties with HTLV-1-associated myelopathy (HAM/TSP).

Many counts were recorded for this clonotype. This sequence joins TRBV6-6 and TRBJ2-3, with D tentatively TRBD2 (7 bases). This CDR3 is built from 14 residues. The V and J ends lost 2 bases and 4 bases respectively, with 10 bases between them. The germline CDR1 and CDR2 sequences are MNHNY and SVGAGI (reference sequence). The CDR3 bases are TGTGCCAGCAGTTACGGGGGGGCGTCAGATACGCAGTATTTT. Its protein product is CASSYGGASDTQYF.

This clonotype was detected many times. V is TRBV11-2 and J is TRBJ2-2; 9 positions agree with TRBD2. With 5 bases clipped from V and 2 bases from J, the junction kept 6 bases outside the gene matches. CDR3 length: 16 amino acids. The germline gives CDR1 SGHAT, CDR2 FQNNGV. In DNA form, the CDR3 reads TGTGCCAGCAGCCCGGGGCGGGGGGGCAACACCGGGGAGCTGTTTTTT. Its translation is CASSPGRGGNTGELFF.

This clonotype was seen repeatedly, ten times or more. This rearrangement joins TRBV7-8 to TRBJ1-2, with TRBD1 matching over 10 bases. V lost 1 base, J lost 7 bases, and 12 bases stayed unmatched. Germline values: CDR1 SGHVS, CDR2 FQNEAQ. The CDR3 spans 17 residues. CDR3 loop: CASSLDARGQGLGGYTF. For the CDR3, the DNA is TGTGCCAGCAGCTTAGACGCGAGGGGACAGGGGTTAGGTGGCTACACCTTC.

This clonotype has only a few counts. The chain has TRBV3-1 and TRBJ2-1; 11 nucleotides agree with TRBD2. Germline values: CDR1 LGHDT, CDR2 YNNKEL (reference sequence). The CDR3 contains 18 residues. V lost 4 bases, J lost 2 bases, and 10 bases stayed unmatched. The DNA of the CDR3 is TGTGCCAGCAGCCCCGGCGTGTCTAGCGGGGGGACCTACAATGAGCAGTTCTTC. Protein: CASSPGVSSGGTYNEQFF.

This sequence joins TRBV27 and TRBJ1-1; D is unclear. This CDR3 contains 10 residues. Trimming pared 9 bases from V and 10 bases from J, leaving 12 bases between. Germline assignment: CDR1 MNHEY and CDR2 SMNVEV (reference sequence). The CDR3 region is CARNGPGAFF. The DNA for the CDR3 is TGTGCCAGAAACGGGCCTGGAGCTTTCTTT.

This clonotype was seen a handful of times. This sequence joins TRBV19 and TRBJ1-1; 9 bases are shared with TRBD1. The CDR3 is 13 residues long. Germline loops: CDR1 LNHDA, CDR2 SQIVND (reference sequence). The trim removed 10 bases at V and 5 bases at J, leaving 8 bases unmatched. Here the CDR3 reads CATLNRGPTEAFF. The CDR3 DNA reads TGTGCCACACTAAACAGGGGGCCAACTGAAGCTTTCTTT.

This clonotype came up many times. V and J are TRBV20-1 and TRBJ2-3, with TRBD2 matching over 15 bases. The V gene's germline CDR1 is DFQATT and CDR2 SNEGSKA (reference sequence). The V gene end was trimmed by 5 bases and the J gene end by 3 bases; junction bases not matched to a gene: 9. This CDR3 region has 17 residues. Here the CDR3 reads CSASGTSGGSMTDTQYF. The CDR3 DNA follows: TGCAGTGCTTCCGGGACTAGCGGGGGGAGTATGACAGATACGCAGTATTTT.

This clonotype was observed at least ten times. The chain links TRBV20-1 to TRBJ2-1; the match to TRBD2 covers 8 bases. This CDR3 region has 17 residues. The germline CDR1 and CDR2 sequences are DFQATT and SNEGSKA (reference sequence). V lost 0 bases to trimming and J lost 2 bases; unmatched junction nucleotides: 9. For the CDR3, the DNA is TGCAGTGCTAGAGATCTCAGGAGCGGGGGAACCTACAATGAGCAGTTCTTC. It is translated as CSARDLRSGGTYNEQFF.

This clonotype was counted ten times or more. The J gene is TRBJ1-1, the V gene TRBV4-2; the D is unclear. This CDR3 is 17 amino acids long. Germline CDR1 is LGHNA and CDR2 is YNFKEQ. Trimming cost V 0 bases and J 1 base, with 15 bases left between them. In DNA, the CDR3 is TGTGCCAGCAGCCAAGATCCCGTCGGGGATACGAACACTGAAGCTTTCTTT. Protein: CASSQDPVGDTNTEAFF.

This clonotype was found many times. The chain combines TRBV11-2 with TRBJ2-3, with TRBD1 identical over 7 bases. Germline lookup yields CDR1 SGHAT and CDR2 FQNNGV. The junction had 7 bases not matched to a gene; V was cut back by 3 bases and J by 4 bases. The CDR3 runs 15 residues. The CDR3 region is CASSLGTDRPDTQYF. CDR3 in DNA: TGTGCCAGCAGCTTGGGGACAGACCGGCCAGATACGCAGTATTTT.

V is TRBV7-2 and J is TRBJ2-7, with 14 positions matching TRBD2. This CDR3 has 18 residues. V gave up 4 bases and J gave up 1 base; unmatched junction bases: 9. Germline CDR1 and CDR2: SGHTA and FQGNSA. In nucleotides, the CDR3 is TGTGCCAGCAGCTCAGGACTAGCGGGGGGCAGTTGGTCCTACGAGCAGTACTTC. It codes for CASSSGLAGGSWSYEQYF.

The table lists this clonotype with many counts. This chain joins TRBV7-9 and TRBJ1-1, with D possibly being TRBD1 (5 bases). Germline CDR1 reads SEHNR; CDR2 reads FQNEAQ (reference sequence). Trimming shortened V by 2 bases and J by 5 bases, and 30 bases separated the two germline ends. This CDR3 contains 20 residues. The CDR3 sequence is CASSLNQGAGSEAGETEAFF. In nucleotides, the CDR3 is TGTGCCAGCAGCTTAAATCAGGGAGCAGGGAGCGAGGCGGGGGAGACTGAAGCTTTCTTT.

Ten or more counts support this clonotype. The V call is TRBV12-3 or TRBV12-4, the J call TRBJ1-2; D unclear. This CDR3 contains 13 residues. V gave up 2 bases and J gave up 5 bases, with 9 bases separating them. The CDR3 here is CASSLTVGYGYTF. CDR3 DNA sequence: TGTGCCAGCAGTTTAACGGTGGGATATGGCTACACCTTC.

This clonotype was observed many times. The genes are TRBV6-2 or TRBV6-3 and TRBJ2-7; 8 bases map to TRBD2. V lost 5 bases to trimming and J lost 5 bases; unmatched junction nucleotides: 5. CDR3 length: 13 residues. Germline CDR1 MNHEY, CDR2 SVGEGT. Here the CDR3 reads CASSAGGAHEQYF. For the CDR3, the DNA is TGTGCCAGCAGTGCCGGGGGGGCGCACGAGCAGTACTTC.

This clonotype was detected ten times or more. Being one base from a much bigger clone, this may be a read error. V usage is TRBV3-1 and J usage is TRBJ2-1; 7 positions match TRBD2. Germline V CDR1 and CDR2: LGHDT, YNNKEL (reference sequence). The CDR3 spans 17 residues. CDR3 sequence: CAGSQDLGGSQYNEQFF. CDR3 sequence (DNA): TGTGCCGGCAGCCAAGACTTGGGCGGGAGCCAATACAATGAGCAGTTCTTC.

This clonotype is labeled as medium-sized. V gene TRBV9 combines with J gene TRBJ1-2; no reliable D call. Trimming pared 4 bases from V and 7 bases from J, leaving 17 bases between. Germline CDR1 is SGDLS and CDR2 is YYNGEE. The CDR3 length is 14 residues. CDR3 region: CASSPPAGLGGYTF. The CDR3 DNA sequence: TGTGCCAGCAGCCCCCCCGCGGGGTTGGGTGGCTACACCTTC.

This clonotype was seen repeatedly, ten times or more. The CDR3 DNA reads as TGCAGTGCTAGAGACGTAGCGGGGGGGAGCACAGATACGCAGTATTTT. Translated, it gives CSARDVAGGSTDTQYF. The V gene is TRBV20-1, the J gene TRBJ2-3; 11 nucleotides agree with TRBD2. Germline trimming cut 0 bases from V and 0 bases from J; bases unmatched to any gene: 2. CDR3 length: 16 amino acids. CDR1 and CDR2 from the germline V gene are DFQATT and SNEGSKA (reference sequence).

In its sample, this clonotype was seen many times. The gene calls are TRBV29-1 and TRBJ1-1, with D possibly matching TRBD1 (5 bases). Trimming cost V 6 bases and J 0 bases, with 8 bases left between them. The CDR3 runs to 12 residues. CDR1 is SQVTM, CDR2 ANQGSEA, per germline. The CDR3 spells CSVGTVNTEAFF. In DNA form, the CDR3 reads TGCAGCGTCGGGACGGTGAACACTGAAGCTTTCTTT.

The chain uses TRBV21-1 and TRBJ2-7; the listed D gene, TRBD1, was not tested against the DNA. TRBV21-1 is an annotated pseudogene. This CDR3 comprises 15 residues. The CDR3 protein is CASSKLRDNTYEQYF. As DNA, the CDR3 is TGTGCCAGCAGCAAACTCCGGGACAACACCTACGAGCAGTACTTC.

The V gene is TRBV5-6, the J gene TRBJ2-7, with D perhaps being TRBD1 or TRBD2 (5 bases each). In germline, CDR1 is SGHDT, CDR2 YYEEEE. The CDR3 has 14 amino acids. V lost 4 bases, J lost 2 bases, and 13 bases lay in between. This CDR3 is CASSHGTGTYEQYF. DNA for the CDR3: TGTGCCAGCAGCCACGGGACGGGGACCTACGAGCAGTACTTC.

The gene calls are TRBV4-1 and TRBJ2-6; D unresolved. Trimming took off 1 base at V and 1 base at J, with 8 bases between the two ends. Per the germline V gene, CDR1 is MGHRA and CDR2 is YSYEKL. This CDR3 comprises 16 residues. The CDR3 DNA reads as TGCGCCAGCAGCCAAGCCGATAGGTCTGGGGCCAACGTCCTGACTTTC. This codes for CASSQADRSGANVLTF.

This clonotype was detected many times. This chain links TRBV11-2 with TRBJ1-1; D unresolved. CDR3 length equals 13 residues. The germline V and J ends were trimmed by 4 bases and 6 bases, with 12 bases remaining between them. Looked up from germline, CDR1 is SGHAT and CDR2 is FQNNGV. In DNA form, the CDR3 reads TGTGCCAGCAGCTCTGATATTGAGCCTGAAGCTTTCTTT. It is translated as CASSSDIEPEAFF.

This clonotype was detected ten times or more. This chain joins TRBV27 and TRBJ1-1; D gene unclear. The germline V and J ends were trimmed by 0 bases and 5 bases, with 16 bases remaining between them. Germline values: CDR1 MNHEY, CDR2 SMNVEV (reference sequence). The CDR3 sequence is 16 residues long. In nucleotides, the CDR3 is TGTGCCAGCAGTTTATCGAACAGTTTGCGGAAGACTGAAGCTTTCTTT. It specifies CASSLSNSLRKTEAFF.

This clonotype was recorded many times. The CDR3 is CSVARINYNEQFF. DNA for the CDR3: TGCAGCGTTGCCAGGATAAACTACAATGAGCAGTTCTTC. The V call is TRBV29-1, the J call TRBJ2-1; D is uncertain. Trimming left V 4 bases short and J 3 bases short, with 10 bases between. The CDR3 length is 13 residues. Germline V CDR1 and CDR2: SQVTM, ANQGSEA.

This clonotype was picked up many times. The chain is built from TRBV4-2 and TRBJ1-4; no firm D call. The CDR3 has 14 residues. CDR1 LGHNA and CDR2 YNFKEQ come from the germline V gene. V was shortened by 1 base and J by 5 bases, with 8 bases between the two germline ends. In DNA, the CDR3 is TGTGCCAGCAGCCAAGCACAGACGAATGAAAAACTGTTTTTT. Translated, it gives CASSQAQTNEKLFF.

This clonotype has at least ten counts. The chain couples TRBV6-5 to TRBJ1-1; tentatively, D is TRBD1 (6 bases). CDR1 is MNHEY and CDR2 is SVGAGI in the germline V gene. The CDR3 contains 17 residues. The V and J ends lost 0 bases and 0 bases respectively, with 14 bases between them. The CDR3 region is CASSYSFGGGLNTEAFF. The CDR3 DNA reads as TGTGCCAGCAGTTACTCATTTGGAGGGGGTCTGAACACTGAAGCTTTCTTT.

There are many counts of this clonotype. The chain couples TRBV4-1 to TRBJ2-1; D unresolved. Germline V gives CDR1 MGHRA, CDR2 YSYEKL. The CDR3 consists of 14 residues. Between the trimmed V and J ends, which lost 0 bases and 8 bases, there was a span of 11 bases. The CDR3 DNA reads as TGCGCCAGCAGCCAAGATGCGGTTCCTGATGAGCAGTTCTTC. Translated, it gives CASSQDAVPDEQFF.

This clonotype was recorded many times. The chain combines TRBV5-1 with TRBJ2-7; D gene uncertain. Trimming left V 0 bases short and J 4 bases short, with 5 bases between. The germline V gene encodes CDR1 SGHRS and CDR2 YFSETQ. The CDR3 has 12 residues. CDR3: CASSLDGYEQYF. The CDR3 bases are TGCGCCAGCAGCTTGGACGGGTACGAGCAGTACTTC.

This clonotype was picked up many times. This chain uses TRBV9 with TRBJ2-1; D may be TRBD2 (6 bases). Germline V gene data show CDR1 as SGDLS and CDR2 as YYNGEE. The V and J ends lost 4 bases and 8 bases respectively, with 10 bases between them. The length of the CDR3 is 12 residues. CDR3 sequence: CASSPGEDEQFF. CDR3 in DNA: TGTGCCAGCAGCCCCGGGGAGGATGAGCAGTTCTTC.

This clonotype was recorded at least ten times. The chain links TRBV9 to TRBJ2-6, with TRBD1 matching 8 bases. Germline V lookup: CDR1 SGDLS, CDR2 YYNGEE. The CDR3 has 20 residues. V was clipped by 1 base and J by 0 bases; unmatched bases: 12. DNA for the CDR3: TGTGCCAGCAGCGTATCTCCGCCGACAGGGGACAGCTCTGGGGCCAACGTCCTGACTTTC. Translated, it gives CASSVSPPTGDSSGANVLTF. The whole variable domain, remainder taken from reference TRBV9 and TRBJ2-6, is DSGVTQTPKHLITATGQRVTLRCSPRSGDLSVYWYQQSLDQGLQFLIQYYNGEERAKGNILERFSAQQFPDLHSELNLSSLELGDSALYFCASSVSPPTGDSSGANVLTFGAGSRLTVL.

This clonotype showed up many times. This chain links TRBV20-1 with TRBJ2-7; the D call may be TRBD1 or TRBD2 (5 bases each). Germline CDR1 reads DFQATT; CDR2 reads SNEGSKA (reference sequence). The CDR3 contains 12 residues. CDR3 nucleotide sequence: TGCAGGGCTTGGGGGAGCTCCTACGAGCAGTACTTC. It specifies CRAWGSSYEQYF.

Many counts were recorded for this clonotype. The chain is built from TRBV6-5 and TRBJ1-2; 10 bases agree with TRBD1. Germline V lookup: CDR1 MNHEY, CDR2 SVGAGI. This CDR3 comprises 16 residues. The ends lost 0 bases at V and 2 bases at J; junction bases unmatched: 3. The CDR3 DNA sequence: TGTGCCAGCAGTTACTCCGACAGGGGGCAAAACTATGGCTACACCTTC. This encodes CASSYSDRGQNYGYTF.